This TCR beta chain was captured by sequencing in a study of cytomegalovirus exposure and HLA in healthy donors. Healthy people donating bone marrow made up the donors. PCR involved 60 Vbeta and 13 Jbeta primers. Assay used: immunoSEQ multiplex PCR; TCRdb lists only in-frame clones, some missing. The sample shows 35,000 to 55,000 clones, more than 45% of them seen only once. About this clone itself: Its matching antigen is unknown.

V was pared by 5 bases and J by 0 bases, with 5 bases of the junction left unmatched. This CDR3 contains 15 residues. Germline V gene data show CDR1 as SGHVS and CDR2 as FQNEAQ. Study-wide results and caveats: HLA alleles showed associations with approximately 15,000 TCR beta sequences in a later analysis, at a 0.05 false discovery rate. Common viral pathogens were later found to be apparently linked to several of the most significant clusters. The study recorded 150 to 200 TCR beta chains that were cytomegalovirus-associated.

The sample taken for sequencing was PBMCs. The TCR comes from a man in his 60s in good health and CMV-seronegative. This chain uses TRBV7-8 with TRBJ2-3; 7 bases match TRBD2. In DNA, the CDR3 is TGTGCCAGCAGCGAGAATAGCGGGAGCACAGATACGCAGTATTTT. This gives the protein CASSENSGSTDTQYF.